This TCR beta chain was observed in a study of shared clonotypes between healthy human individuals. Across the whole study: There were three CD4 naive, three CD4 memory, two CD8 naive and one CD8 memory plates per donor. General study results and limits: Donors were few, which limited the genetic and exposure-history diversity represented. Generation probabilities of non-shared clonotypes were lower (relative to those shared by all four donors). About 5% was the fraction of naive CD4 clonotypes found shared across several donors.

The CDR3 runs to 14 residues. In germline, CDR1 is SGHRS, CDR2 YFSETQ. The V end lost 0 bases, the J end lost 9 bases, and 13 bases lay between the germline ends. About this clone: As yet, its antigen is unknown.

Assay used: immunoSEQ multiplex PCR; TCRdb lists only in-frame clones, some missing. The sample holds roughly 1,100,000 clones, 65% to 80% seen once. This sequence originates from a man aged 18 to 35 in good health. The sample comprised memory CD4+ T cells sorted from blood. The sample's subset: CD45RA-negative fraction. The chain joins TRBV5-1 to TRBJ2-1; maybe TRBD2 (5 bases). CDR3 protein: CASSLGTEVGEQFF. The DNA of the CDR3 is TGCGCCAGCAGCTTGGGGACTGAAGTCGGTGAGCAGTTCTTC.